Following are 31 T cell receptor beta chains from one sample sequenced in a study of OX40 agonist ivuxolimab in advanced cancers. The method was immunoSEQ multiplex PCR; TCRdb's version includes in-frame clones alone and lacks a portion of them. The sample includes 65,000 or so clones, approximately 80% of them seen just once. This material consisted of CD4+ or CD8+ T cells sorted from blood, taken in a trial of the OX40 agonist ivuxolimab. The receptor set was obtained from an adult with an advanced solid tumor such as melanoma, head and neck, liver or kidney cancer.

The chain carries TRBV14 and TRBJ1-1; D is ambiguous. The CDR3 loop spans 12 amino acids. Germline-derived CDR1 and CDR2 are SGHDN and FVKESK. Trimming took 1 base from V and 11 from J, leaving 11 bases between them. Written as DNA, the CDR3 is TGTGCCAGCAGCCAAGTTCATTCTCGTGCTTTCTTT. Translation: CASSQVHSRAFF.

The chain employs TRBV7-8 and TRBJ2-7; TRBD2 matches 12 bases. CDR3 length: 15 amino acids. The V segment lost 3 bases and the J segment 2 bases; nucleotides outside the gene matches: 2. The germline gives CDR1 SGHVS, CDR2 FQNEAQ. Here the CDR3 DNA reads TGTGCCAGCAGCTTGGGACTAGCGGGTGCCTACGAGCAGTACTTC. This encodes CASSLGLAGAYEQYF.

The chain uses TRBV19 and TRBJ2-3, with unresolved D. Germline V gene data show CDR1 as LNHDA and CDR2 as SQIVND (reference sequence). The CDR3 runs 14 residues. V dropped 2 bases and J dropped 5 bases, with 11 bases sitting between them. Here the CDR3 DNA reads TGTGCCAGTAGTATACAAAATGGGGTAGATACGCAGTATTTT. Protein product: CASSIQNGVDTQYF. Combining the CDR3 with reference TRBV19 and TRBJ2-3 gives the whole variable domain DGGITQSPKYLFRKEGQNVTLSCEQNLNHDAMYWYRQDPGQGLRLIYYSQIVNDFQKGDIAEGYSVSREKKESFPLTVTSAQKNPTAFYLCASSIQNGVDTQYFGPGTRLTVL.

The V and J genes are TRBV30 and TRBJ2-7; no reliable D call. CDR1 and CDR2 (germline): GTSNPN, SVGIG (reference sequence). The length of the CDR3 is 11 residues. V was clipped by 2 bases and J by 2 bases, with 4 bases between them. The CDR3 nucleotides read TGTGCCTGGAGTCTCACCTACGAGCAGTACTTC. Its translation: CAWSLTYEQYF.

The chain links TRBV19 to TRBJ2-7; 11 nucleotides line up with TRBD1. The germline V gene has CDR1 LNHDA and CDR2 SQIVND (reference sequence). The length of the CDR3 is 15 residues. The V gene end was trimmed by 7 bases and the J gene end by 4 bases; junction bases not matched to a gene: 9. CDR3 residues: CASTSGTGGLYEQYF. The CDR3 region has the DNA TGTGCCAGTACCTCTGGGACAGGGGGATTGTACGAGCAGTACTTC. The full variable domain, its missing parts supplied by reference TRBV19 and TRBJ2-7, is DGGITQSPKYLFRKEGQNVTLSCEQNLNHDAMYWYRQDPGQGLRLIYYSQIVNDFQKGDIAEGYSVSREKKESFPLTVTSAQKNPTAFYLCASTSGTGGLYEQYFGPGTRLTVT.

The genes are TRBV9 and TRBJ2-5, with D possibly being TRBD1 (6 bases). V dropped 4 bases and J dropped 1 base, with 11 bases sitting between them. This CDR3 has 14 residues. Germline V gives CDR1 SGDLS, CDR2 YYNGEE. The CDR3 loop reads CASSPQDSQETQYF. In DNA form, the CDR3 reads TGTGCCAGCAGCCCACAGGACAGCCAAGAGACCCAGTACTTC.

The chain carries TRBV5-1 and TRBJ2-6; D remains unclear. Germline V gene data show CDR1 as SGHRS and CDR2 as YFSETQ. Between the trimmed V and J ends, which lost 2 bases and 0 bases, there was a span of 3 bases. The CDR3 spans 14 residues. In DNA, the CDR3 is TGCGCCAGCAGCTTCGGCTCTGGGGCCAACGTCCTGACTTTC. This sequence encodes CASSFGSGANVLTF.

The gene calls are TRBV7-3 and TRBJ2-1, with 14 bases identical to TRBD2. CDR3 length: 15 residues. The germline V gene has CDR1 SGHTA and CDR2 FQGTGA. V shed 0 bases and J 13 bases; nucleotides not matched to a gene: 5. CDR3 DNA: TGTGCCAGCAGCTTAACGGGACTAGCGGGAGAAAGACAGTTCTTC. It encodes CASSLTGLAGERQFF.

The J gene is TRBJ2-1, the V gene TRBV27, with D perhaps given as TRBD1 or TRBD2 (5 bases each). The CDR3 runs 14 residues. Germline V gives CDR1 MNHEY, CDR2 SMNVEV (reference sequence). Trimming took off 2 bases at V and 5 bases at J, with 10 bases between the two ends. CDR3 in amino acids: CASSLLGTDNEQFF. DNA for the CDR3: TGTGCCAGCAGTTTACTAGGGACCGACAATGAGCAGTTCTTC.

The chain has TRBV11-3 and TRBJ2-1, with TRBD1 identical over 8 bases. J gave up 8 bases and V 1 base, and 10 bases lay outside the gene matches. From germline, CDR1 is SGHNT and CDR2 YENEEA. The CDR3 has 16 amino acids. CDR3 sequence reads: CASSLVVGQGTHEQFF. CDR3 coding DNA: TGTGCCAGCAGCTTAGTAGTAGGACAGGGAACACATGAGCAGTTCTTC.

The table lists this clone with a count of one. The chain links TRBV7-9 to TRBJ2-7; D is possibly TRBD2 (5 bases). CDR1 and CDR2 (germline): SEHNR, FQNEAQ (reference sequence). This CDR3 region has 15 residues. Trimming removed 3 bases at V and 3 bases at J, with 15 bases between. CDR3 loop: CASSFWAGQVYEQYF. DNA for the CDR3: TGTGCCAGCAGCTTTTGGGCGGGTCAAGTCTACGAGCAGTACTTC.

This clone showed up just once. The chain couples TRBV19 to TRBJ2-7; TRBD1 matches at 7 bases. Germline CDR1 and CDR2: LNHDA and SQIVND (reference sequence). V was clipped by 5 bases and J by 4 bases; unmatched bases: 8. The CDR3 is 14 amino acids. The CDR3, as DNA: TGTGCCAGTAGTGGCCAGAGACAGGGATACGAGCAGTACTTC. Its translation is CASSGQRQGYEQYF.

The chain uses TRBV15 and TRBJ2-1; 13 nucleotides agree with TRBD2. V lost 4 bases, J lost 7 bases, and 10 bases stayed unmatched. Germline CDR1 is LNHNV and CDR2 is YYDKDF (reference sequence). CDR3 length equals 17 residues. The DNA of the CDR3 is TGTGCCACCAGCATCGAACTAGCGGGAGGGCGAGGGAATGAGCAGTTCTTC. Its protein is CATSIELAGGRGNEQFF.

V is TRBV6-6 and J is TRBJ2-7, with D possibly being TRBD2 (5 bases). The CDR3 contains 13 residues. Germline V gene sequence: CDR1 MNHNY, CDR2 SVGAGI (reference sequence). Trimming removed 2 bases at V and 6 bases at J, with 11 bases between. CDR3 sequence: CASSYRGLGEQYF. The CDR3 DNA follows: TGTGCCAGCAGTTACCGCGGACTGGGCGAGCAGTACTTC.

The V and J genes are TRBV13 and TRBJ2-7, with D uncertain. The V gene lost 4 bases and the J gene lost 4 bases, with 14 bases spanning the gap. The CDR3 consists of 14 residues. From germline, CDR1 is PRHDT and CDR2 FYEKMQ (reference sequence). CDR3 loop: CASSSSVQAYEQYF. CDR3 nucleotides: TGTGCCAGCAGCTCCTCCGTCCAGGCTTACGAGCAGTACTTC.

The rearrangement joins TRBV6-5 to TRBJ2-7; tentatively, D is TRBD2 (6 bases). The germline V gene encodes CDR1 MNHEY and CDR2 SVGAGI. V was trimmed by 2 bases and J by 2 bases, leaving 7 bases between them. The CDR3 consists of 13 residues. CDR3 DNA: TGTGCCAGCAGTTACGGCGGGACCTACGAGCAGTACTTC. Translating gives CASSYGGTYEQYF.

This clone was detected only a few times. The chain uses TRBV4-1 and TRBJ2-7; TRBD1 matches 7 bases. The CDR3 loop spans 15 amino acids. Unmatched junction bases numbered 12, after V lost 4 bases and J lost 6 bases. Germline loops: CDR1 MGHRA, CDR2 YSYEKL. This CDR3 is CASSLVLPAGGEQYF. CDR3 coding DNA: TGCGCCAGCAGCCTCGTACTTCCGGCAGGGGGCGAGCAGTACTTC.

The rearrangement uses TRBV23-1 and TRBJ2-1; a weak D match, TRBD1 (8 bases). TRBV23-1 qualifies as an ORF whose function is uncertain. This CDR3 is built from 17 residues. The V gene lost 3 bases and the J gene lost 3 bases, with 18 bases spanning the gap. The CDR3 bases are TGCGCCAGCAGTCAGCCGACACAGGGGGGGAACTACAATGAGCAGTTCTTC. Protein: CASSQPTQGGNYNEQFF.

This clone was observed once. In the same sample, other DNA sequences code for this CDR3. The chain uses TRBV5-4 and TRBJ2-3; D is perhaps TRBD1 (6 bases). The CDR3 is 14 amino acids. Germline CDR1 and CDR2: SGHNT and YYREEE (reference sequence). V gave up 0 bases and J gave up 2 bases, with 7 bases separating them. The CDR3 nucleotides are TGTGCCAGCAGCTTGGGGGACAACACAGATACGCAGTATTTT. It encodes CASSLGDNTDTQYF. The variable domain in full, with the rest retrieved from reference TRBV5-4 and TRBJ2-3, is ETGVTQSPTHLIKTRGQQVTLRCSSQSGHNTVSWYQQALGQGPQFIFQYYREEENGRGNFPPRFSGLQFPNYSSELNVNALELDDSALYLCASSLGDNTDTQYFGPGTRLTVL.

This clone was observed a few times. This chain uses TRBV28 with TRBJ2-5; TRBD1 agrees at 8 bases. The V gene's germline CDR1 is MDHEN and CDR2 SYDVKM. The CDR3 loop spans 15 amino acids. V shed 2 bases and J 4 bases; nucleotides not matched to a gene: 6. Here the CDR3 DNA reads TGTGCCAGCAGTTTAACGAGGACAGGGACAGAGACCCAGTACTTC. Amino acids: CASSLTRTGTETQYF.

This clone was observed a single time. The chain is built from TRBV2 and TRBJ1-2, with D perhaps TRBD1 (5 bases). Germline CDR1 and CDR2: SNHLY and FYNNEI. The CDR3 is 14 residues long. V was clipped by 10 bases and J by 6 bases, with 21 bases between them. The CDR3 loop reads CATSEFRESNGYTF. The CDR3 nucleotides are TGTGCCACATCAGAATTCAGGGAAAGTAATGGCTACACCTTC.

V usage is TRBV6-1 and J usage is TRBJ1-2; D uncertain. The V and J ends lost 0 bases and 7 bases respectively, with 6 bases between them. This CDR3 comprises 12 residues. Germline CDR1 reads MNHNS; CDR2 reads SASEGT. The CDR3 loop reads CASSEAIGGYTF. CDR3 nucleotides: TGTGCCAGCAGTGAAGCGATTGGTGGCTACACCTTC.

CDR3 residues: CASSPGTTDTQYF. CDR3 bases: TGTGCCAGCAGTCCCGGGACCACAGATACGCAGTATTTT. This chain connects TRBV7-9 to TRBJ2-3; tentatively, D is TRBD1 or TRBD2 (5 bases each). The CDR3 is 13 residues long. CDR1 is SEHNR, CDR2 FQNEAQ, per germline (reference sequence). V was cut by 6 bases and J by 2 bases, with 9 bases left in between.

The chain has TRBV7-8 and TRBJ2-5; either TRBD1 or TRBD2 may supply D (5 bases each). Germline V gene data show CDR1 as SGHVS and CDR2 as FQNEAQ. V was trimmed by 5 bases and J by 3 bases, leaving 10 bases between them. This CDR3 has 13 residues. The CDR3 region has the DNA TGTGCCAGCAGCCCCCTGGGGGAAGAGACCCAGTACTTC. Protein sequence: CASSPLGEETQYF.

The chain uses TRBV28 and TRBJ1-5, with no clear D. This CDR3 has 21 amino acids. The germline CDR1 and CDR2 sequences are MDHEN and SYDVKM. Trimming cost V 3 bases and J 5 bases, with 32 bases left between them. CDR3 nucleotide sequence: TGTGCCAGCAGTTTGCGGTCCCAGGACTGGAAAGATGTACGGTTGTATCAGCCCCAGCATTTT. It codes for CASSLRSQDWKDVRLYQPQHF.

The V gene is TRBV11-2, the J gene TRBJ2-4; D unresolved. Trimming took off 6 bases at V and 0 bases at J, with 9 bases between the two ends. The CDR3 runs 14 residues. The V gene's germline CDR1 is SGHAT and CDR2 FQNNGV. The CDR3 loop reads CASSDSLAKNIQYF. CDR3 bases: TGTGCCAGCAGTGACTCCTTAGCCAAAAACATTCAGTACTTC.

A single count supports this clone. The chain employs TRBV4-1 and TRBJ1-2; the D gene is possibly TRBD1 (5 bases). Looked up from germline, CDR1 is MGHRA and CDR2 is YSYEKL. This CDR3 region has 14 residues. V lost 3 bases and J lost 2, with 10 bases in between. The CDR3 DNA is TGCGCCAGCAGCCACCCGGACACGAACTATGGCTACACCTTC. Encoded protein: CASSHPDTNYGYTF.

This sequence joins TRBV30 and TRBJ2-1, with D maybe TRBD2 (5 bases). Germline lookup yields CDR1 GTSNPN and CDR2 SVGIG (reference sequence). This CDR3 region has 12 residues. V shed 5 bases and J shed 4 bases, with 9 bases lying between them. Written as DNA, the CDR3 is TGTGCCTGGGTGGACTTTTACAATGAGCAGTTCTTC. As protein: CAWVDFYNEQFF.

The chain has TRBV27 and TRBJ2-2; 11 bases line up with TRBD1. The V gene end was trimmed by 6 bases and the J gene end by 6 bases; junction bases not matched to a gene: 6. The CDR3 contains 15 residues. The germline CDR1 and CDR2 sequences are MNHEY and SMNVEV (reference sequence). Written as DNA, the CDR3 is TGTGCCAGCAGGGGGACAGGGGGAGTTGCCGGGGAGCTGTTTTTT. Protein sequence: CASRGTGGVAGELFF.

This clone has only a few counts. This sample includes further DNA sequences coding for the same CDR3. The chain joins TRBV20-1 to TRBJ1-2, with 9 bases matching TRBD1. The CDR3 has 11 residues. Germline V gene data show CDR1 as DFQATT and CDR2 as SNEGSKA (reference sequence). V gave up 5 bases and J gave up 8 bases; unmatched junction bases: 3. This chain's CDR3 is CSARTGEGYTF. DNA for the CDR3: TGCAGTGCTCGGACAGGGGAGGGCTACACCTTC.

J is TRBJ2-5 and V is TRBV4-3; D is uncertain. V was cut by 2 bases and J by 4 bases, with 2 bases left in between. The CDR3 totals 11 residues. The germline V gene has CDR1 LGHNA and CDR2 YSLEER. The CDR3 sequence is CASSQRETQYF. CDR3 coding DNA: TGCGCCAGCAGCCAACGAGAGACCCAGTACTTC.